The 15 T cell receptor beta chains presented below share a single source sample, sequenced in a study of blood T cell repertoires in COVID-19. TCRdb keeps only in-frame clones here, not all; method: immunoSEQ multiplex PCR. The data show about 180,000 clones, 65% to 90% seen once. The sequenced sample was peripheral blood. The source of these receptors is a man in his fifties with active or convalescent COVID-19.

The chain has TRBV7-7 and TRBJ2-3, with 10 bases matching TRBD1. Germline-derived CDR1 and CDR2 are SSHAT and FNYEAQ (reference sequence). The CDR3 runs 15 residues. Trimming took 3 bases from V and 4 from J; bases not matched to a gene: 4. CDR3 protein: CASSFGQGVADTQYF. DNA for the CDR3: TGTGCCAGCAGCTTCGGACAGGGGGTAGCAGATACGCAGTATTTT.

The rearrangement links TRBV18 to TRBJ1-2; TRBD1 matches at 9 bases. The germline V gene has CDR1 KGHSH and CDR2 LQKENI. The CDR3 contains 14 residues. V lost 3 bases to trimming and J lost 6 bases; unmatched junction nucleotides: 5. DNA of the CDR3: TGTGCCAGCTCACCCCTGGGGGACAGGGATGGCTACACCTTC. It yields the protein CASSPLGDRDGYTF.

V and J are TRBV4-1 and TRBJ1-2; D ambiguous. This CDR3 comprises 16 residues. CDR1 and CDR2 from the germline V gene are MGHRA and YSYEKL. Trimming left V 0 bases short and J 4 bases short, with 15 bases between. The CDR3 loop reads CASSQEGSGSGYGYTF. As DNA, the CDR3 is TGCGCCAGCAGCCAAGAGGGTTCGGGGTCGGGCTATGGCTACACCTTC.

This sequence joins TRBV5-1 and TRBJ2-5; 8 positions match TRBD1. Germline V gene sequence: CDR1 SGHRS, CDR2 YFSETQ. The CDR3 consists of 16 residues. The J segment lost 4 bases and the V segment lost 4 bases, leaving 12 bases of the junction unmatched. CDR3 nucleotide sequence: TGCGCCAGCAGCCGGACAGGGCGTTCAATGGGAGAGACCCAGTACTTC. Amino acids: CASSRTGRSMGETQYF.

This sequence joins TRBV10-3 and TRBJ2-1, with 7 bases identical to TRBD1. Germline V gives CDR1 ENHRY, CDR2 SYGVKD. The CDR3 has 12 residues. V shed 6 bases, J shed 9 bases, and the junction held 5 bases outside the gene matches. Here the CDR3 reads CAIRTGVGEQFF. DNA for the CDR3: TGTGCCATCAGAACAGGGGTTGGTGAGCAGTTCTTC.

This clone has more than one count but fewer than ten. The chain employs TRBV19 and TRBJ1-6, with 10 positions matching TRBD1. The CDR3 is 17 amino acids. Germline CDR1 reads LNHDA; CDR2 reads SQIVND (reference sequence). V shed 7 bases and J 6 bases; nucleotides not matched to a gene: 12. CDR3 coding DNA: TGTGCCAGTAACTCAGTCCCGGGACAGGGGTCTAATTCACCCCTCCACTTT. It translates to CASNSVPGQGSNSPLHF.

This chain links TRBV7-3 with TRBJ2-1; D is perhaps TRBD2 (7 bases). The CDR3 spans 16 residues. CDR1 is SGHTA, CDR2 FQGTGA, per germline. V lost 0 bases to trimming and J lost 2 bases, with 11 bases between them. CDR3 protein: CASSLTGGRTYNEQFF. In DNA, the CDR3 is TGTGCCAGCAGCTTAACCGGGGGGCGGACCTACAATGAGCAGTTCTTC.

The rearrangement joins TRBV10-3 to TRBJ1-3; 10 bases match TRBD1. V lost 4 bases, J lost 6 bases, and 3 bases stayed unmatched. This CDR3 is 14 amino acids long. The germline V gene has CDR1 ENHRY and CDR2 SYGVKD. The CDR3 region is CAISAGTGENTIYF. The CDR3 region has the DNA TGTGCCATCAGTGCCGGGACAGGGGAAAACACCATATATTTT.

The chain employs TRBV28 and TRBJ2-2, with a weak D call TRBD1 (7 bases). V was shortened by 3 bases and J by 7 bases, with 15 bases between the two germline ends. From germline, CDR1 is MDHEN and CDR2 SYDVKM. The CDR3 consists of 15 residues. CDR3 amino acids: CASSLPTQGGGELFF. The CDR3 bases are TGTGCCAGCAGTTTGCCCACTCAGGGGGGCGGGGAGCTGTTTTTT.

The rearrangement uses TRBV5-4 and TRBJ1-2, with 8 bases aligning to TRBD1. Per germline, CDR1 SGHNT and CDR2 YYREEE (reference sequence). V was clipped by 0 bases and J by 8 bases; unmatched bases: 9. The CDR3 totals 15 residues. CDR3: CASSLGQGALDGYTF. The CDR3 nucleotides read TGTGCCAGCAGCTTGGGGCAGGGGGCGCTTGACGGCTACACCTTC.

In this sample, this clone turned up once. The CDR3 is CASSIWPLETTGARGGYEQYF. The CDR3 nucleotides are TGTGCCAGTAGTATATGGCCTCTTGAGACTACTGGGGCCCGGGGGGGCTACGAGCAGTACTTC. The chain couples TRBV19 to TRBJ2-7, with TRBD2 matching 8 bases. Per the germline V gene, CDR1 is LNHDA and CDR2 is SQIVND (reference sequence). V was clipped by 2 bases and J by 3 bases; unmatched bases: 24. The CDR3 extends over 21 amino acids.

The V call is TRBV19, the J call TRBJ1-4, with 7 positions matching TRBD1. Germline CDR1 LNHDA, CDR2 SQIVND (reference sequence). CDR3 length: 13 amino acids. After removal of 3 bases from V and 7 bases from J, the junction contained 2 bases not matched to a gene. DNA of the CDR3: TGTGCCAGTAGTATGACAGGGTTTGAAAAACTGTTTTTT. Translating gives CASSMTGFEKLFF.

This clone appeared a single time. The J gene is TRBJ1-3, the V gene TRBV18; D gene unclear. Per germline, CDR1 KGHSH and CDR2 LQKENI. The CDR3 covers 14 residues. The germline V and J ends were trimmed by 2 bases and 0 bases, with 5 bases remaining between them. Here the CDR3 DNA reads TGTGCCAGCTCACCAGAGCGCTCTGGAAACACCATATATTTT. Its protein is CASSPERSGNTIYF. The full variable domain, in which reference TRBV18 and TRBJ1-3 provide the parts outside the CDR3, is NAGVMQNPRHLVRRRGQEARLRCSPMKGHSHVYWYRQLPEEGLKFMVYLQKENIIDESGMPKERFSAEFPKEGPSILRIQQVVRGDSAAYFCASSPERSGNTIYFGEGSWLTVV.

The chain has TRBV6-5 and TRBJ2-7, with TRBD1 identical over 7 bases. V gave up 5 bases and J gave up 2 bases; unmatched junction bases: 6. CDR1 MNHEY and CDR2 SVGAGI come from the germline V gene. The CDR3 is made up of 14 amino acids. The DNA for the CDR3 is TGTGCCAGCAGTAAACCGGGACAGCCCTACGAGCAGTACTTC. This codes for CASSKPGQPYEQYF.

V and J are TRBV7-2 and TRBJ2-3, with D hard to call. V was clipped by 0 bases and J by 3 bases, with 7 bases between them. Germline CDR1 reads SGHTA; CDR2 reads FQGNSA. This CDR3 region has 14 residues. The CDR3 reads CASSLALETDTQYF. The CDR3 nucleotides read TGTGCCAGCAGCTTAGCTTTAGAGACAGATACGCAGTATTTT.